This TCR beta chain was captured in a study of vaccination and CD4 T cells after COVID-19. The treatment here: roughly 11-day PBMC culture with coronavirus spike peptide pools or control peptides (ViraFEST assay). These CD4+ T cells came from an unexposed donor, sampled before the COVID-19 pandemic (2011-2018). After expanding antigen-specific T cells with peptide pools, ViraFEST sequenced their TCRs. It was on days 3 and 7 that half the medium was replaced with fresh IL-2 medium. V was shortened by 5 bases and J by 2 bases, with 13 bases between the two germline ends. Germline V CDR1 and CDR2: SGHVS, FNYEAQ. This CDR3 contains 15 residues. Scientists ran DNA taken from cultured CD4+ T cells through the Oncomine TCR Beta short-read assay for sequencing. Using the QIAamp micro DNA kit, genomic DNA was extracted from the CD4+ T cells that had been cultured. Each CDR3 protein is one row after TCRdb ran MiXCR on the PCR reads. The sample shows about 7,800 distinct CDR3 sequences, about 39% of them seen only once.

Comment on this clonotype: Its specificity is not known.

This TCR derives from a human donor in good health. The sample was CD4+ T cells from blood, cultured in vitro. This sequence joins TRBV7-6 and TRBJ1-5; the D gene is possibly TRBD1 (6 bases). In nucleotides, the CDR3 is TGTGCCAGCAGCCTGACAGGTTATGGCAATCAGCCCCAGCATTTT. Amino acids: CASSLTGYGNQPQHF.